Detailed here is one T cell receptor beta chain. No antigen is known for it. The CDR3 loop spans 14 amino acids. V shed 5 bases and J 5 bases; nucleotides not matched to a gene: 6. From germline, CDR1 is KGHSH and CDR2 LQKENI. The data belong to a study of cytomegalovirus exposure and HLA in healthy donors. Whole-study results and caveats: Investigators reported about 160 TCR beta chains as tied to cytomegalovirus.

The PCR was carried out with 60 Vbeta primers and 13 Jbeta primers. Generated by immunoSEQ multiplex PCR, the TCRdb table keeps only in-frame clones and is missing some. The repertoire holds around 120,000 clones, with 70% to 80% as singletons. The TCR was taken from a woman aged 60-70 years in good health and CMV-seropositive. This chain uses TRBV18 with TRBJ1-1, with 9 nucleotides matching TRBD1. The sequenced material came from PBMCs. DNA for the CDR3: TGTGCCAGCTCATACCGGGACAGGGTGACTGAAGCTTTCTTT. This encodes CASSYRDRVTEAFF.